The T cell receptor (beta chain) described here comes from a study of regulatory T cells in long-lasting Graves disease. Findings and caveats of the study: The analysis examined peripheral blood only and excluded thyroid tissue.

According to the study, TCR beta libraries were built with iRepertoire HTBI primers and CDR3-region Arm-PCR. One entry per CDR3 protein results from TCRdb running MiXCR on the multiplex PCR reads. The sample shows approximately 400,000 distinct CDR3 sequences, less than 20% of them seen only once. This clonotype appeared many times. The antigen is not known. The sample's time point: newly diagnosed GD, antithyroid drugs for less than 3 months. The TCR library was made from RNA that had been extracted from PBMCs in TRIzol. An endocrinology department in Xi'an, China, supplied the patients. A volume of 7 to 9.5 milliliters of peripheral blood was collected in EDTA tubes. The sample here was peripheral blood mononuclear cells (PBMCs), taken at new diagnosis, from a patient treated with antithyroid drugs. This clonotype was sampled from a female donor with Graves disease.

CDR3 loop: CASRPTSGTTDTQYF. CDR3 in DNA: TGTGCCAGCAGACCCACTAGCGGGACCACAGATACGCAGTATTTT. The chain combines TRBV28 with TRBJ2-3; TRBD2 matches 10 bases. The CDR3 length is 15 residues. Germline V gives CDR1 MDHEN, CDR2 SYDVKM. Trimming at V came to 6 bases and at J to 2 bases, leaving 5 bases not matched to a gene.